A selection of T cell receptor beta chains follows, all from one sample in a study of T-cell memory formation after mild COVID-19. TCRdb re-analysed the 5' RACE reads in MiXCR, keeping a single row per CDR3 protein. In the table there are fewer than 350,000 distinct CDR3 sequences, about a sixth of which are singletons. What was sequenced was PBMCs or a T cell subset sorted from them (not recorded which). The receptors come from a man between 18 and 35 years old who had mild COVID-19 (a few samples of this study predate the infection). Cell type and time point are not known. Both conserved end residues are part of each CDR3. The D gene is left open where the match is weak. For some rows the clone size is stated as once, few or many, or as a class when expanded; others skip it.

D gene: -; V gene: TRBV6-6; J gene: TRBJ2-1; clone size: few; CDR3 protein: CASSYSALTYNEQFF; CDR3 DNA: TGTGCCAGCAGTTACTCTGCGCTAACCTACAATGAGCAGTTCTTC
D gene: -; V gene: TRBV27; J gene: TRBJ1-1; clone size: -; CDR3 protein: CASSIRVGLSTEAFF; CDR3 DNA: TGTGCCAGCAGTATCAGGGTTGGGCTTAGCACTGAAGCTTTCTTT
D gene: -; V gene: TRBV20-1; J gene: TRBJ2-7; clone size: -; CDR3 protein: CSARPRMTYEQYF; CDR3 DNA: TGCAGTGCTAGACCCCGGATGACCTACGAGCAGTACTTC
D gene: TRBD1; V gene: TRBV4-3; J gene: TRBJ2-1; clone size: -; CDR3 protein: CASSQPGGRYNEQFF; CDR3 DNA: TGCGCCAGCAGCCAACCAGGGGGCCGCTACAATGAGCAGTTCTTC
D gene: -; V gene: TRBV3-1; J gene: TRBJ2-2; clone size: -; CDR3 protein: CASSHSAQGDTGELFF; CDR3 DNA: TGTGCCAGCAGCCACAGCGCACAGGGTGACACCGGGGAGCTGTTTTTT
D gene: -; V gene: TRBV7-2; J gene: TRBJ2-1; clone size: many; CDR3 protein: CASSSGFPGSSYNEQFF; CDR3 DNA: TGTGCCAGCAGCTCAGGATTCCCGGGGAGCTCCTACAATGAGCAGTTCTTC
D gene: -; V gene: TRBV28; J gene: TRBJ2-5; clone size: many; CDR3 protein: CASGIRTYQETQYF; CDR3 DNA: TGTGCCAGCGGTATCCGGACATACCAAGAGACCCAGTACTTC
D gene: -; V gene: TRBV20-1; J gene: TRBJ2-1; clone size: -; CDR3 protein: CSAERENEQFF; CDR3 DNA: TGCAGTGCCGAACGGGAGAATGAGCAGTTCTTC
D gene: TRBD1; V gene: TRBV6-2/TRBV6-3; J gene: TRBJ2-7; clone size: -; CDR3 protein: CASSPGTGIYEQYF; CDR3 DNA: TGTGCCAGCAGCCCCGGGACAGGGATCTACGAGCAGTACTTC
D gene: -; V gene: TRBV12-3/TRBV12-4; J gene: TRBJ1-1; clone size: few; CDR3 protein: CASTWGGNTEAFF; CDR3 DNA: TGTGCCAGCACCTGGGGGGGGAACACTGAAGCTTTCTTT
D gene: TRBD1; V gene: TRBV7-6; J gene: TRBJ2-1; clone size: many; CDR3 protein: CASSQRQGVGEQFF; CDR3 DNA: TGTGCCAGCAGCCAGAGACAGGGGGTCGGTGAGCAGTTCTTC
D gene: -; V gene: TRBV18; J gene: TRBJ2-5; clone size: few; CDR3 protein: CASSRLGLPQETQYF; CDR3 DNA: TGTGCCAGCTCACGTCTGGGGCTACCTCAAGAGACCCAGTACTTC
D gene: -; V gene: TRBV29-1; J gene: TRBJ2-1; clone size: -; CDR3 protein: CSVGVLDEQFF; CDR3 DNA: TGCAGCGTTGGCGTCCTGGATGAGCAGTTCTTC
D gene: TRBD1; V gene: TRBV9; J gene: TRBJ2-7; clone size: medium-sized; CDR3 protein: CASSVGTGGSYEQYF; CDR3 DNA: TGTGCCAGCAGCGTCGGGACAGGGGGCTCCTACGAGCAGTACTTC
D gene: -; V gene: TRBV5-1; J gene: TRBJ1-5; clone size: -; CDR3 protein: CASSLEDSLNQPQHF; CDR3 DNA: TGCGCCAGCAGCTTGGAGGACAGCCTCAATCAGCCCCAGCATTTT
D gene: -; V gene: TRBV7-6; J gene: TRBJ2-5; clone size: -; CDR3 protein: CASSTSLGTGNAQYF; CDR3 DNA: TGTGCCAGCAGCACCTCCTTGGGAACAGGGAATGCCCAGTACTTC
D gene: -; V gene: TRBV24-1; J gene: TRBJ2-3; clone size: few; CDR3 protein: CATSDGGLTDTQYF; CDR3 DNA: TGTGCCACCAGTGACGGGGGCCTCACAGATACGCAGTATTTT
D gene: TRBD2; V gene: TRBV7-8; J gene: TRBJ2-2; clone size: many; CDR3 protein: CASSLGLAGGPFTGELFF; CDR3 DNA: TGTGCCAGCAGCTTAGGACTAGCGGGGGGGCCCTTCACCGGGGAGCTGTTTTTT
D gene: -; V gene: TRBV27; J gene: TRBJ1-2; clone size: -; CDR3 protein: CASSLSRAVYYGYTF; CDR3 DNA: TGTGCCAGCAGTTTATCGCGGGCTGTCTACTATGGCTACACCTTC
D gene: TRBD1; V gene: TRBV20-1; J gene: TRBJ2-3; clone size: -; CDR3 protein: CSAGDRGTDTQYF; CDR3 DNA: TGCAGTGCGGGGGACAGGGGAACAGATACGCAGTATTTT
D gene: TRBD1; V gene: TRBV6-1; J gene: TRBJ2-3; clone size: -; CDR3 protein: CASSQTGPAPDTQYF; CDR3 DNA: TGTGCCAGCAGTCAGACAGGGCCGGCCCCAGATACGCAGTATTTT
D gene: -; V gene: TRBV7-2; J gene: TRBJ2-5; clone size: few; CDR3 protein: CASSLARGDRETQYF; CDR3 DNA: TGTGCCAGCAGCTTAGCCAGGGGAGATCGAGAGACCCAGTACTTC
D gene: TRBD2; V gene: TRBV5-6; J gene: TRBJ2-1; clone size: few; CDR3 protein: CASSSMFGGSGGPSYNEQFF; CDR3 DNA: TGTGCCAGCAGCTCGATGTTCGGCGGTAGCGGGGGGCCTTCCTACAATGAGCAGTTCTTC
D gene: TRBD1; V gene: TRBV11-2; J gene: TRBJ1-1; clone size: -; CDR3 protein: CASSTRGLTEAFF; CDR3 DNA: TGTGCCAGCAGCACCAGGGGGCTGACTGAAGCTTTCTTT
D gene: -; V gene: TRBV4-1; J gene: TRBJ2-5; clone size: many; CDR3 protein: CASSQVVKQETQYF; CDR3 DNA: TGCGCCAGCAGCCAAGTCGTAAAACAAGAGACCCAGTACTTC
D gene: TRBD2; V gene: TRBV5-6; J gene: TRBJ2-2; clone size: many; CDR3 protein: CASSLRRLAGQLSTGELFF; CDR3 DNA: TGTGCCAGCAGCTTGCGGCGTCTAGCGGGGCAACTATCCACCGGGGAGCTGTTTTTT
D gene: -; V gene: TRBV20-1; J gene: TRBJ1-2; clone size: -; CDR3 protein: CSARDQDYGYTF; CDR3 DNA: TGCAGTGCTAGAGATCAAGACTATGGCTACACCTTC
D gene: TRBD2; V gene: TRBV5-1; J gene: TRBJ2-1; clone size: -; CDR3 protein: CASSANPSGGAAEQFF; CDR3 DNA: TGCGCCAGCAGCGCAAACCCTAGCGGGGGGGCCGCTGAGCAGTTCTTC
D gene: -; V gene: TRBV10-2; J gene: TRBJ2-7; clone size: many; CDR3 protein: CASSDMYEQYF; CDR3 DNA: TGCGCCAGCAGTGACATGTACGAGCAGTACTTC
D gene: -; V gene: TRBV7-8; J gene: TRBJ1-4; clone size: few; CDR3 protein: CASSARRESPTNEKLFF; CDR3 DNA: TGTGCCAGCAGCGCTAGACGCGAATCGCCAACTAATGAAAAACTGTTTTTT
D gene: -; V gene: TRBV7-2; J gene: TRBJ2-5; clone size: -; CDR3 protein: CASSLGIGKTQYF; CDR3 DNA: TGTGCCAGCAGCTTGGGTATAGGGAAGACCCAGTACTTC
D gene: -; V gene: TRBV6-5; J gene: TRBJ1-5; clone size: -; CDR3 protein: CASSLEGHSNQPQHF; CDR3 DNA: TGTGCCAGCAGCCTTGAGGGGCATAGCAATCAGCCCCAGCATTTT
D gene: -; V gene: TRBV4-2; J gene: TRBJ2-7; clone size: -; CDR3 protein: CASSQVVKRGSEYEQYF; CDR3 DNA: TGTGCCAGCAGCCAAGTCGTTAAACGGGGGTCCGAATACGAGCAGTACTTC
D gene: TRBD1; V gene: TRBV20-1; J gene: TRBJ2-3; clone size: few; CDR3 protein: CSARDRDSWWDTDTQYF; CDR3 DNA: TGCAGTGCTAGAGATCGGGACAGTTGGTGGGACACAGATACGCAGTATTTT
D gene: -; V gene: TRBV5-4; J gene: TRBJ1-6; clone size: few; CDR3 protein: CASRDWGGLNSPLHF; CDR3 DNA: TGTGCCAGCAGAGATTGGGGGGGACTTAATTCACCCCTCCACTTT
D gene: -; V gene: TRBV5-1; J gene: TRBJ2-7; clone size: -; CDR3 protein: CASSLPRGYEQYF; CDR3 DNA: TGCGCCAGCAGCTTGCCACGAGGCTACGAGCAGTACTTC
D gene: -; V gene: TRBV10-2; J gene: TRBJ2-3; clone size: few; CDR3 protein: CASSEYGSTDTQYF; CDR3 DNA: TGCGCCAGCAGTGAGTATGGAAGCACAGATACGCAGTATTTT
D gene: TRBD2; V gene: TRBV7-2; J gene: TRBJ2-5; clone size: -; CDR3 protein: CASSLERLAGARQYF; CDR3 DNA: TGTGCCAGCAGCTTAGAGCGGCTAGCGGGGGCCCGACAGTACTTC
D gene: -; V gene: TRBV7-9; J gene: TRBJ2-3; clone size: -; CDR3 protein: CASRSIAADTQYF; CDR3 DNA: TGTGCCAGCAGGTCCATTGCTGCGGATACGCAGTATTTT
D gene: -; V gene: TRBV5-5; J gene: TRBJ1-5; clone size: -; CDR3 protein: CASSLTDNQPQHF; CDR3 DNA: TGTGCCAGCAGCTTAACGGACAATCAGCCCCAGCATTTT
D gene: -; V gene: TRBV6-5; J gene: TRBJ2-3; clone size: -; CDR3 protein: CASSYSMVPTDTQYF; CDR3 DNA: TGTGCCAGCAGTTACTCGATGGTGCCCACAGATACGCAGTATTTT
D gene: TRBD1; V gene: TRBV7-9; J gene: TRBJ2-7; clone size: few; CDR3 protein: CASSLQAGQGYEQYF; CDR3 DNA: TGTGCCAGCAGCCTCCAGGCTGGACAGGGGTACGAGCAGTACTTC
D gene: -; V gene: TRBV6-1; J gene: TRBJ1-2; clone size: -; CDR3 protein: CASSLQGDWGYTF; CDR3 DNA: TGTGCCAGCAGTTTACAAGGGGATTGGGGCTACACCTTC
D gene: TRBD2; V gene: TRBV12-5; J gene: TRBJ2-3; clone size: -; CDR3 protein: CASGALAGGRDTQYF; CDR3 DNA: TGTGCTAGTGGCGCCCTAGCGGGGGGCAGGGATACGCAGTATTTT
D gene: TRBD2; V gene: TRBV20-1; J gene: TRBJ2-5; clone size: -; CDR3 protein: CSASGLLADQETQYF; CDR3 DNA: TGCAGTGCGAGTGGGCTACTAGCGGATCAAGAGACCCAGTACTTC
D gene: -; V gene: TRBV4-1; J gene: TRBJ1-2; clone size: many; CDR3 protein: CASSQEGAYGYTF; CDR3 DNA: TGCGCCAGCAGCCAGGAGGGCGCCTATGGCTACACCTTC
D gene: TRBD1; V gene: TRBV10-2; J gene: TRBJ2-3; clone size: few; CDR3 protein: CASSEPAGTDTDTQYF; CDR3 DNA: TGCGCCAGCAGTGAGCCGGCTGGGACAGACACAGATACGCAGTATTTT
D gene: -; V gene: TRBV7-9; J gene: TRBJ1-1; clone size: -; CDR3 protein: CASSFTLNTEAFF; CDR3 DNA: TGTGCCAGCAGCTTTACACTGAACACTGAAGCTTTCTTT
D gene: -; V gene: TRBV6-6; J gene: TRBJ2-3; clone size: few; CDR3 protein: CASSYKTDTQYF; CDR3 DNA: TGTGCCAGCAGTTACAAGACAGATACGCAGTATTTT
D gene: -; V gene: TRBV4-1; J gene: TRBJ2-6; clone size: few; CDR3 protein: CASSQDMLGSISGANVLTF; CDR3 DNA: TGCGCCAGCAGCCAAGATATGCTGGGTTCCATCTCTGGGGCCAACGTCCTGACTTTC
D gene: TRBD1; V gene: TRBV6-2/TRBV6-3; J gene: TRBJ2-1; clone size: few; CDR3 protein: CASSQWTGDNEQFF; CDR3 DNA: TGTGCCAGCAGTCAATGGACAGGGGACAATGAGCAGTTCTTC
D gene: -; V gene: TRBV7-8; J gene: TRBJ1-2; clone size: -; CDR3 protein: CASSSGGGYTF; CDR3 DNA: TGTGCCAGCAGCTCCGGAGGGGGCTACACCTTC
D gene: TRBD1; V gene: TRBV4-3; J gene: TRBJ1-6; clone size: few; CDR3 protein: CASSQGRGHYSPLHF; CDR3 DNA: TGCGCCAGCAGCCAGGGCAGGGGGCATTATTCACCCCTCCACTTT
D gene: -; V gene: TRBV4-1; J gene: TRBJ1-2; clone size: -; CDR3 protein: CASSKESDTLYGYTF; CDR3 DNA: TGCGCCAGCAGCAAAGAGTCGGACACGCTCTATGGCTACACCTTC
D gene: -; V gene: TRBV28; J gene: TRBJ2-2; clone size: few; CDR3 protein: CASSSGGAGNTGELFF; CDR3 DNA: TGTGCCAGCAGTTCAGGGGGGGCCGGGAACACCGGGGAGCTGTTTTTT